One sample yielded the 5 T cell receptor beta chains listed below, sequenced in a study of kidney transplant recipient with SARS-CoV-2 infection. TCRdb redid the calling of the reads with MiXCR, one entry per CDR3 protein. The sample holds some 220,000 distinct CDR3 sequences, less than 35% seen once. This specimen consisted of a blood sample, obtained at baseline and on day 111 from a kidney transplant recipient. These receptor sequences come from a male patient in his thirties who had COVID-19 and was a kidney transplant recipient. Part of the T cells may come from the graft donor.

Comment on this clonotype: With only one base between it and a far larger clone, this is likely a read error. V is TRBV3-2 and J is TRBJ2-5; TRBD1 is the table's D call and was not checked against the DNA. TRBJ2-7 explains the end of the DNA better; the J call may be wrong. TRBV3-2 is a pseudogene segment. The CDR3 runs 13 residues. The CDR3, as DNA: TGTGCCAGCAACCGGGACAGGGATTACGAGCAGTACTTC. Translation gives CASNRDRDYEQYF.

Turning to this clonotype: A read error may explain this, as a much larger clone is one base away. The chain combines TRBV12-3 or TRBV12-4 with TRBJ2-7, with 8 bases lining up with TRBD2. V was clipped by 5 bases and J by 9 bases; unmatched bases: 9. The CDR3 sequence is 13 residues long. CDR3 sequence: CASSSGRSGGQYF. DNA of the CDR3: TGTGCCAGCAGTAGCGGGAGATCGGGCGGGCAGTACTTC.

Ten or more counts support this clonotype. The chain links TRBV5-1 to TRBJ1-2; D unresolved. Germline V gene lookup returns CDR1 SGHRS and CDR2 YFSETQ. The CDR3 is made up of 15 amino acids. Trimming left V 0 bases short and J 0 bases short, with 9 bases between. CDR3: CASSLGQPANYGYTF. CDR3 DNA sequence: TGCGCCAGCAGCTTGGGGCAACCAGCTAACTATGGCTACACCTTC.

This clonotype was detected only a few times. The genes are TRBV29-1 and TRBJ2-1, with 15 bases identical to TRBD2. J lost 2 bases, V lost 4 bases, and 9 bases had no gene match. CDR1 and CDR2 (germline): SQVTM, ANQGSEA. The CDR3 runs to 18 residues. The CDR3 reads CSVVYGTSGRLTYNEQFF. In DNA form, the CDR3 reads TGCAGCGTTGTATACGGGACTAGCGGGAGGTTGACCTACAATGAGCAGTTCTTC.

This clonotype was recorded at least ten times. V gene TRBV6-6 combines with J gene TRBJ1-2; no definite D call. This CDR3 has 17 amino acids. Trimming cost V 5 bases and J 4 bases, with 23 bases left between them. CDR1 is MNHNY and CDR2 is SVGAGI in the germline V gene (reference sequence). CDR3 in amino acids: CASSLIIGGRKTYGYTF. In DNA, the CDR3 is TGTGCCAGCAGTCTTATTATAGGTGGGAGAAAGACCTATGGCTACACCTTC.